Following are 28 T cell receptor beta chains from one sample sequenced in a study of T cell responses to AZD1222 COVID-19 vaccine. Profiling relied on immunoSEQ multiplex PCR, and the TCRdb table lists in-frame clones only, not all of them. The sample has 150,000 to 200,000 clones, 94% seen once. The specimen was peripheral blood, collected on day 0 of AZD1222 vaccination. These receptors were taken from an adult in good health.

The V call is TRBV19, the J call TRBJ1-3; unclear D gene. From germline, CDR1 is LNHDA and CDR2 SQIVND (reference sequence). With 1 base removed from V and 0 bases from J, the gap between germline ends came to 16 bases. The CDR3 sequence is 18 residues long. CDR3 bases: TGTGCCAGTAGTATAGTTGGGAGAGGCGTTTACTCTGGAAACACCATATATTTT. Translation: CASSIVGRGVYSGNTIYF.

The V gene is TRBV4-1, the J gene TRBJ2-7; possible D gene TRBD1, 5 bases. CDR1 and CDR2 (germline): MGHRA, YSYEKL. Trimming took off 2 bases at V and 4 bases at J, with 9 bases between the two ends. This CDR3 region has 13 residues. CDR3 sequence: CASSQPQGYEQYF. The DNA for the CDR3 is TGCGCCAGCAGCCAACCCCAGGGTTACGAGCAGTACTTC.

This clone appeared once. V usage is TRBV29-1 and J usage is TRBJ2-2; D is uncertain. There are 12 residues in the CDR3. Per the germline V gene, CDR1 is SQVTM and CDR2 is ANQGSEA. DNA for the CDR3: TGCAGTGCCCCTGCCGGCACCGGGGAGCTGTTTTTT. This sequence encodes CSAPAGTGELFF.

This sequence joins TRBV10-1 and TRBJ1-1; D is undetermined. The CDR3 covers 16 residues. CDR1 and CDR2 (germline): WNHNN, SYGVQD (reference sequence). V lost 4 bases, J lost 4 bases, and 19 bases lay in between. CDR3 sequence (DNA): TGCGCCAGCAGTGCCAGTAAAACAATAGACCGCACTGAAGCTTTCTTT. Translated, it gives CASSASKTIDRTEAFF.

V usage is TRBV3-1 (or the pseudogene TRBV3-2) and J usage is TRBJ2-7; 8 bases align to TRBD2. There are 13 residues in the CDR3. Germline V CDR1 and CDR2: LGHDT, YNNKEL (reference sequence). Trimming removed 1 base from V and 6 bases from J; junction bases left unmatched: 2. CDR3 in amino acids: CASSQGAGGEQYF. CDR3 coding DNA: TGTGCCAGCAGCCAAGGGGCGGGAGGCGAGCAGTACTTC.

This CDR3 is CASSQDFQREGQLKFF. The CDR3 coding sequence is TGTGCCAGCAGCCAAGATTTCCAGCGGGAGGGCCAGTTGAAGTTCTTC. The V and J genes are TRBV3-1 (or the pseudogene TRBV3-2) and TRBJ2-1, with 10 bases identical to TRBD2. Germline CDR1 is LGHDT and CDR2 is YNNKEL (reference sequence). Trimming at V came to 0 bases and at J to 14 bases, leaving 13 bases not matched to a gene. The CDR3 extends over 16 amino acids.

In nucleotides, the CDR3 is TGTGCCAGCAGCTTAGTGGATTGGAGCCCGAACCAAGAGACCCAGTACTTC. It specifies CASSLVDWSPNQETQYF. The chain is built from TRBV11-2 and TRBJ2-5; D is unclear. Germline lookup yields CDR1 SGHAT and CDR2 FQNNGV. The CDR3 extends over 17 amino acids. Trimming took off 1 base at V and 0 bases at J, with 15 bases between the two ends.

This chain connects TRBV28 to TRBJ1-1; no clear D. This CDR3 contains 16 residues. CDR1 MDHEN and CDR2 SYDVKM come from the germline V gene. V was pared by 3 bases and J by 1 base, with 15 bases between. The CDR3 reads CASSFSQHTRNTEAFF. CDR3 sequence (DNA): TGTGCCAGCAGTTTCTCTCAACATACTAGGAACACTGAAGCTTTCTTT.

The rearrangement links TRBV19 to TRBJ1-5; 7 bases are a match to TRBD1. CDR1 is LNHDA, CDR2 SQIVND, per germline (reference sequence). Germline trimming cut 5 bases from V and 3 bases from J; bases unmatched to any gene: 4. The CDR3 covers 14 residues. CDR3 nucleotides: TGTGCCAGTAGTTTTGACAGGGTCAATCAGCCCCAGCATTTT. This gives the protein CASSFDRVNQPQHF. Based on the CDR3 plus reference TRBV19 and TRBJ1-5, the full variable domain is DGGITQSPKYLFRKEGQNVTLSCEQNLNHDAMYWYRQDPGQGLRLIYYSQIVNDFQKGDIAEGYSVSREKKESFPLTVTSAQKNPTAFYLCASSFDRVNQPQHFGDGTRLSIL.

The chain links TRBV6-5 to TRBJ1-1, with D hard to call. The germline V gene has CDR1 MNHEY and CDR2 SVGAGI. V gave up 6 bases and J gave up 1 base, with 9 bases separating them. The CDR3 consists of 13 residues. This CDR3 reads CASRTKSNTEAFF. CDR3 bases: TGTGCCAGCAGGACAAAGTCGAACACTGAAGCTTTCTTT.

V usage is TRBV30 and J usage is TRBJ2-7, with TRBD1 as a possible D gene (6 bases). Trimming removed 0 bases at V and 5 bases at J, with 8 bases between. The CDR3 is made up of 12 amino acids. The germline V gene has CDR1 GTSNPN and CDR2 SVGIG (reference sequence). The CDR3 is CAWSVRQDEQYF. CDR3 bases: TGTGCCTGGAGTGTAAGACAGGACGAGCAGTACTTC.

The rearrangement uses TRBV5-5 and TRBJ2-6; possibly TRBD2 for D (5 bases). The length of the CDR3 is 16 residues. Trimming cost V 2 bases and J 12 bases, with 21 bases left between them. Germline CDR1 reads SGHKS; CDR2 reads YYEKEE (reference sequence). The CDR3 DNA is TGTGCCAGCAGCTTATACCTGATGGAGAGGGCGAGCGTCCTGACTTTC. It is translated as CASSLYLMERASVLTF.

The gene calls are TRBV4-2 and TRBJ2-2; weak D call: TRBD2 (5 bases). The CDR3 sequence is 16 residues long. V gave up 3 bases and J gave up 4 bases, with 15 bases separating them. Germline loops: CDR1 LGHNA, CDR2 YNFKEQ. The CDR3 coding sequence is TGTGCCAGCAGCCAGGGCCCCGGGGTCGGCACCGGGGAGCTGTTTTTT. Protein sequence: CASSQGPGVGTGELFF.

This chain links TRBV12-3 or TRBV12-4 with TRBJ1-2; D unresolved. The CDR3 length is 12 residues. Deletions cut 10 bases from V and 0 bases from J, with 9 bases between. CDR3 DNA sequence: TGTGCCACCCAGAGATCTAACTATGGCTACACCTTC. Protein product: CATQRSNYGYTF.

DNA of the CDR3: TGTGCCAGCAAGGTCAGATACACAGATACGCAGTATTTT. This gives the protein CASKVRYTDTQYF. The V call is TRBV2, the J call TRBJ2-3; D remains ambiguous. V gave up 7 bases and J gave up 2 bases, with 10 bases separating them. Germline V gene data show CDR1 as SNHLY and CDR2 as FYNNEI. This CDR3 spans 13 amino acids.

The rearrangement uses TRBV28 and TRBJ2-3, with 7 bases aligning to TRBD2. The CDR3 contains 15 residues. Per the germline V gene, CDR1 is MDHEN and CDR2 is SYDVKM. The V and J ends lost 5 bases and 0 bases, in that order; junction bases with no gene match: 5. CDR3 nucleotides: TGTGCCAGCAGTCCGACAGCGGGGAGCACAGATACGCAGTATTTT. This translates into CASSPTAGSTDTQYF.

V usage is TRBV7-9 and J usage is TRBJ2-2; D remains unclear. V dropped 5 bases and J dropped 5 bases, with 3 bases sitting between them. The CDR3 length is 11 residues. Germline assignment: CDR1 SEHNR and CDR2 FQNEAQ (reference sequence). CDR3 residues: CASSLTGELFF. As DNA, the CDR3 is TGTGCCAGCAGCCTGACCGGGGAGCTGTTTTTT. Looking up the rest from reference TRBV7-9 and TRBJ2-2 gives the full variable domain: DTGVSQNPRHKITKRGQNVTFRCDPISEHNRLYWYRQTLGQGPEFLTYFQNEAQLEKSRLLSDRFSAERPKGSFSTLEIQRTEQGDSAMYLCASSLTGELFFGEGSRLTVL.

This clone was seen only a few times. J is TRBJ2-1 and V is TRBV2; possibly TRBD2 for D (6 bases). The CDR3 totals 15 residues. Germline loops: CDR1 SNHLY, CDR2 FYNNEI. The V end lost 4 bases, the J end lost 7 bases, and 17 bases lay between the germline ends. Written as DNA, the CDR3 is TGTGCCAGCAGTGCCGTGGGACTCTCTGGAAATGAGCAGTTCTTC. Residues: CASSAVGLSGNEQFF.

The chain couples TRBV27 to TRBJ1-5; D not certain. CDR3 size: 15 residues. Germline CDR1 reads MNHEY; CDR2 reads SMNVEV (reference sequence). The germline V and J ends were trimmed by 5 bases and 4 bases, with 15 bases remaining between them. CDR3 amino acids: CASSDHKATNQPQHF. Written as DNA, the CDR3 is TGTGCCAGCAGTGACCACAAGGCTACTAATCAGCCCCAGCATTTT.

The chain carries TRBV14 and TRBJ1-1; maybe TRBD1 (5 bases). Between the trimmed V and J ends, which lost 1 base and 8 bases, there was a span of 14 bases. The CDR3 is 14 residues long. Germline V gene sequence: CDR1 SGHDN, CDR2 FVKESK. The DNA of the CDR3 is TGTGCCAGCAGCCAAGGGGGCGGGGTCCGAGAAGCTTTCTTT. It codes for CASSQGGGVREAFF.

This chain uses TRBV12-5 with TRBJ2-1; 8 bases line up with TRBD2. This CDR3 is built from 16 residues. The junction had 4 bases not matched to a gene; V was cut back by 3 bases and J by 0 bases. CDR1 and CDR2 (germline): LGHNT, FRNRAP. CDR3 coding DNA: TGTGCTAGTGGTTTCGGCGGGGGGAGCTCCTACAATGAGCAGTTCTTC. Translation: CASGFGGGSSYNEQFF.

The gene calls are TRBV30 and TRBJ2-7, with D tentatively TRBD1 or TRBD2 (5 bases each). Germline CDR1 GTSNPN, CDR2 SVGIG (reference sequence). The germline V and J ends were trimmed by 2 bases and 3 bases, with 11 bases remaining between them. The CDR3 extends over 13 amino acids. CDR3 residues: CAWSRGVNYEQYF. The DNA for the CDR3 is TGTGCCTGGAGTAGAGGGGTAAACTACGAGCAGTACTTC.

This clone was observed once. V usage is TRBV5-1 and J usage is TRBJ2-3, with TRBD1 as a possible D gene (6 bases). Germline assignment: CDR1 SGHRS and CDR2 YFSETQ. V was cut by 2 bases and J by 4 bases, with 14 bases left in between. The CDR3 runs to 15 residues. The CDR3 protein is CASSFTGFQADTQYF. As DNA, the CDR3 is TGCGCCAGCAGCTTTACAGGGTTCCAAGCAGATACGCAGTATTTT. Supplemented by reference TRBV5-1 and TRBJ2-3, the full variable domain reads KAGVTQTPRYLIKTRGQQVTLSCSPISGHRSVSWYQQTPGQGLQFLFEYFSETQRNKGNFPGRFSGRQFSNSRSEMNVSTLELGDSALYLCASSFTGFQADTQYFGPGTRLTVL.

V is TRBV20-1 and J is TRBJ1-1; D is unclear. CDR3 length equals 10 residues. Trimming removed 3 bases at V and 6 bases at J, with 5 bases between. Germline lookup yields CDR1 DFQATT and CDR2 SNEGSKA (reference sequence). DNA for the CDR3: TGCAGTGCTAGTCGGCCTGAAGCTTTCTTT. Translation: CSASRPEAFF.

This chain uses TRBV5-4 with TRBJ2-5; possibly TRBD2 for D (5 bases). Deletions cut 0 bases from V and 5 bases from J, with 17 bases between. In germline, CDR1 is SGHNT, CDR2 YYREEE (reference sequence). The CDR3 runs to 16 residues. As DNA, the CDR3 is TGTGCCAGCAGCTTGGGTGGCCCCCGGTCGGGGGAGACCCAGTACTTC. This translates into CASSLGGPRSGETQYF.

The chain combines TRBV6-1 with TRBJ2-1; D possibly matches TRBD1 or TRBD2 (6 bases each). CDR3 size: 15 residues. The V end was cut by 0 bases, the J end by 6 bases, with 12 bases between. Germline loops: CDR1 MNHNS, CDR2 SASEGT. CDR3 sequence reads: CASSEASRGGNEQFF. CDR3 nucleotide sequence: TGTGCCAGCAGTGAAGCATCCAGGGGAGGCAATGAGCAGTTCTTC.

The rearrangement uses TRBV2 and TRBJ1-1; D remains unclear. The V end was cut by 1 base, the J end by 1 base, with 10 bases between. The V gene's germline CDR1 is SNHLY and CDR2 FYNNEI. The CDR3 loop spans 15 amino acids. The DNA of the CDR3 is TGTGCCAGCAGTGAAGAGCATGCAGCGAACACTGAAGCTTTCTTT. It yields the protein CASSEEHAANTEAFF.

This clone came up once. The chain's CDR3 is CASSQGGNSPLHF. In nucleotides, the CDR3 is TGTGCCAGCAGCCAGGGGGGAAATTCACCCCTCCACTTT. The chain uses TRBV12-3 or TRBV12-4 and TRBJ1-6; 7 bases line up with TRBD1. Trimming cost V 6 bases and J 7 bases; bases outside gene matches: 3. This CDR3 has 13 amino acids.